The present T cell receptor (beta chain) was sequenced within a study of OX40 agonist ivuxolimab in advanced cancers. V was shortened by 3 bases and J by 1 base, with 5 bases between the two germline ends. CDR1 is MRHNA, CDR2 SNTAGT, per germline. The CDR3 length is 13 residues. The table lists this clone with a few counts. The table came from immunoSEQ multiplex PCR; TCRdb's copy has only in-frame clones and leaves some out. The data contain roughly 6,700 clones, 69% of them singletons. Sample: CD4+ or CD8+ T cells sorted from blood, taken in a trial of the OX40 agonist ivuxolimab. The chain couples TRBV6-4 to TRBJ2-3; D tentatively reads TRBD1 or TRBD2 (5 bases each). The sequence came from an adult with an advanced solid tumor such as melanoma, head and neck, liver or kidney cancer. The CDR3 here is CASSEGGTDTQYF. Here the CDR3 DNA reads TGTGCCAGCAGTGAGGGGGGCACAGATACGCAGTATTTT.